Below are 12 T cell receptor beta chains sequenced from a single sample in a study of a mutant IDH1 vaccine in newly diagnosed glioma. These receptors have no known antigen. TCRdb's copy holds only in-frame clones and misses some; the assay was immunoSEQ multiplex PCR. The data hold about 36,000 clones, with about 81% observed a single time. This sample's time point: week 47, end of study. Mutant IDH1 20-mer peptide, at 300 ug, made up each vaccine dose, with topical imiquimod. Here the sequenced sample was PBMCs, taken from a glioma patient whose treatment included an IDH1 peptide vaccine. The origin of the receptors is a man in his forties with glioma.

The gene calls are TRBV7-9 and TRBJ2-3; D remains unclear. Germline CDR1 SEHNR, CDR2 FQNEAQ (reference sequence). CDR3 length: 14 residues. V lost 7 bases and J lost 0, with 11 bases in between. The CDR3 protein is CASTPLRSTDTQYF. For the CDR3, the DNA is TGTGCCAGCACCCCACTCCGAAGCACAGATACGCAGTATTTT.

Concerning this clone: Other DNA variants within this sample encode the same CDR3. The chain links TRBV10-3 to TRBJ1-5; D might be TRBD1 (5 bases). Germline CDR1 ENHRY, CDR2 SYGVKD. The CDR3 loop spans 14 amino acids. Trimming cost V 3 bases and J 0 bases, with 6 bases left between them. The CDR3 here is CAISDGGSNQPQHF. Written as DNA, the CDR3 is TGTGCCATCAGTGACGGGGGTAGCAATCAGCCCCAGCATTTT.

J is TRBJ1-1 and V is TRBV30, with D unresolved. Trimming took 5 bases from V and 0 from J, leaving 4 bases between them. The germline CDR1 and CDR2 sequences are GTSNPN and SVGIG (reference sequence). CDR3 length: 11 amino acids. This chain's CDR3 is CAWLMNTEAFF. The CDR3 nucleotides are TGTGCCTGGCTTATGAACACTGAAGCTTTCTTT.

This chain links TRBV29-1 with TRBJ2-3; 7 nucleotides line up with TRBD2. V was clipped by 7 bases and J by 1 base; unmatched bases: 11. Germline V gene sequence: CDR1 SQVTM, CDR2 ANQGSEA. The CDR3 spans 15 residues. The CDR3 is CSAFPGRVGTDTQYF. CDR3 DNA sequence: TGCAGCGCGTTTCCAGGGAGGGTGGGCACAGATACGCAGTATTTT.

V is TRBV28 and J is TRBJ2-2, with 9 positions matching TRBD2. The CDR3 totals 16 residues. Trimming took 7 bases from V and 2 from J; bases not matched to a gene: 8. Looked up from germline, CDR1 is MDHEN and CDR2 is SYDVKM. CDR3 protein: CASTGGTSRNTGELFF. DNA of the CDR3: TGTGCCAGCACTGGGGGGACTAGCCGTAACACCGGGGAGCTGTTTTTT.

The chain employs TRBV7-2 and TRBJ2-6, with TRBD1 matching over 8 bases. The CDR3 is 15 residues long. Germline V gene sequence: CDR1 SGHTA, CDR2 FQGNSA. The trim removed 6 bases at V and 4 bases at J, leaving 5 bases unmatched. CDR3 bases: TGTGCCAGCAGTACCAGGGGGCAAGGGGCCAACGTCCTGACTTTC. Protein sequence: CASSTRGQGANVLTF.

The chain has TRBV11-2 and TRBJ2-5, with a possible D match to TRBD1 (5 bases). Trimming pared 7 bases from V and 4 bases from J, leaving 19 bases between. Germline assignment: CDR1 SGHAT and CDR2 FQNNGV. This CDR3 has 15 amino acids. The CDR3 nucleotides read TGTGCCAGCACCATTTACTCAGGGATAGGAGAGACCCAGTACTTC. This translates into CASTIYSGIGETQYF.

The CDR3 sequence: CASSSTGAGYTF. CDR3 nucleotides: TGTGCCAGCAGTTCGACAGGCGCCGGCTACACCTTC. V usage is TRBV27 and J usage is TRBJ1-2; TRBD1 is a possible D gene (6 bases). Germline CDR1 reads MNHEY; CDR2 reads SMNVEV (reference sequence). This CDR3 is 12 amino acids long. Trimming took 4 bases from V and 8 from J, leaving 11 bases between them.

The CDR3 loop is CASSPTGQGNIQYF. DNA for the CDR3: TGTGCCAGCAGTCCCACGGGACAGGGGAACATTCAGTACTTC. The chain combines TRBV6-5 with TRBJ2-4, with TRBD1 matching over 10 bases. Germline V gene lookup returns CDR1 MNHEY and CDR2 SVGAGI. V shed 5 bases and J 7 bases; nucleotides not matched to a gene: 5. The length of the CDR3 is 14 residues.

The chain uses TRBV5-4 and TRBJ1-1; D ambiguous. CDR1 SGHNT and CDR2 YYREEE come from the germline V gene (reference sequence). The V end was cut by 0 bases, the J end by 7 bases, with 7 bases between. The CDR3 totals 12 residues. This chain's CDR3 is CASSLEGSEAFF. In DNA form, the CDR3 reads TGTGCCAGCAGCTTGGAGGGCAGTGAAGCTTTCTTT.

The genes are TRBV11-2 and TRBJ1-1; D gene uncertain. The ends were cut back, 8 bases at V and 0 bases at J, with 25 bases in the middle. Germline CDR1 SGHAT, CDR2 FQNNGV. The CDR3 loop spans 18 amino acids. The chain's CDR3 is CASLPELPEVGMNTEAFF. The CDR3 DNA reads as TGTGCCAGCCTCCCGGAACTCCCGGAGGTAGGGATGAACACTGAAGCTTTCTTT.

V usage is TRBV6-5 and J usage is TRBJ2-5; a weak D match, TRBD2 (6 bases). V lost 6 bases, J lost 5 bases, and 7 bases lay in between. This CDR3 is built from 11 residues. Looked up from germline, CDR1 is MNHEY and CDR2 is SVGAGI. The CDR3 spells CASSREETQYF. CDR3 coding DNA: TGTGCCAGCAGCCGGGAGGAGACCCAGTACTTC.